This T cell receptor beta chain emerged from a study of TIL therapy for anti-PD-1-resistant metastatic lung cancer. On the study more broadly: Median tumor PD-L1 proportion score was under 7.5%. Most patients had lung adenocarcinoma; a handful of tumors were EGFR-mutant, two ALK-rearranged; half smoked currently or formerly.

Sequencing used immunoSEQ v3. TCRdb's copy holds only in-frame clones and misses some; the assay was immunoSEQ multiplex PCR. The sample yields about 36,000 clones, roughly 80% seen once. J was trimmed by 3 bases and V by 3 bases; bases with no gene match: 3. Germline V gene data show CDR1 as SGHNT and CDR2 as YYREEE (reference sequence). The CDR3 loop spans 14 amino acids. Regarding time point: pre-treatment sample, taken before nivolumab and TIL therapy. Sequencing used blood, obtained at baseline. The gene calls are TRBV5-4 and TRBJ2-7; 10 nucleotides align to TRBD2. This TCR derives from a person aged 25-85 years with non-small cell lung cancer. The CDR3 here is CASSSLAGGYEQYF. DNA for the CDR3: TGTGCCAGCAGCTCCTTAGCGGGAGGCTACGAGCAGTACTTC.